The next 30 T cell receptor beta chains were all read from a single sample in a study of CD8+ T cells in alopecia areata. Researchers sorted pooled cutaneous lymph node cells on the basis of CD4, CD8alpha, NKG2D, NKG2ACE and other markers. RNA extraction was followed by reverse transcription into cDNA, which acted as the sequencing template. Assay used: immunoSEQ multiplex PCR; TCRdb lists only in-frame clones, some missing. The profile covers about 270,000 clones, none occurring a single time. Sequencing was carried out using CD4+ T cells sorted from a lymph node. The receptors originated from a C3H/HeJ mouse with alopecia areata. The MHC haplotype of this mouse line is H2-k.

For this clone: Mouse gene names apply. The read stops 4 residues short of the end of the CDR3; the missing end is completed from the germline J gene. The sample carries other DNA sequences with the same CDR3. The rearrangement links TRBV13-2 to TRBJ2-1; D gene ambiguous. This CDR3 has 13 amino acids. Trimming stripped 2 bases from V and 1 base from J, with 4 bases between. The germline V gene has CDR1 NNHNN and CDR2 SYGAGS (reference sequence). The sequenced CDR3 bases are TGTGCCAGCGGTGAACAGAACTATGCT. Translated: CASGEQNYA. The entire CDR3 protein reads CASGEQNYAEQFF.

This clone has only a few counts. Any gene name here is a mouse gene name. The CDR3 DNA, read in part, is TGTGCTAGCAGTCGGACAGGCTAT. It yields the protein CASSRTGY. The whole CDR3 sequence reads CASSRTGYEQYF. The rearrangement joins TRBV29 to TRBJ2-7, with 7 positions matching TRBD1. The read terminates 4 residues ahead of where the CDR3 ends, so the germline J gene completes it. The ends lost 5 bases at V and 3 bases at J; junction bases unmatched: 1. Germline V gene lookup returns CDR1 MSHET and CDR2 SYDVDS. The CDR3 sequence is 12 residues long.

In the case of this clone: Gene names follow the mouse nomenclature. The CDR3 end is not reached by the read, which stops 4 residues before it; the germline J gene fills it in. The genes are TRBV5 and TRBJ2-1, with 10 bases lining up with TRBD2. The CDR3 runs to 13 residues. The germline V gene has CDR1 LGHNA and CDR2 YNLKQL (reference sequence). The CDR3 protein is CASSQLGGPEQFF. The sequenced CDR3 bases are TGTGCCAGCAGCCAACTGGGGGGGCCT.

This clone has only a few counts. Gene names follow the mouse nomenclature. The read terminates 4 residues ahead of where the CDR3 ends, so the germline J gene completes it. The chain couples TRBV13-3 to TRBJ2-5; no firm D call. The CDR3 loop spans 12 amino acids. Per germline, CDR1 NNHDY and CDR2 SYVADS. CDR3 DNA, as far as it was read: TGTGCCAGCAGTGAACAGAAAGAC. This gives the protein CASSEQKD. The complete CDR3 sequence is CASSEQKDTQYF.

This clone was detected many times. The genes and germline here are from mouse. The CDR3 is cut off 4 residues early in the read; its end comes from the germline J gene. This sample includes further DNA sequences coding for the same CDR3. The J gene is TRBJ1-2, the V gene TRBV13-1; D is uncertain. The length of the CDR3 is 13 residues. Germline CDR1 and CDR2: NSHNY and SYGAGN. Trimming shortened V by 2 bases and J by 0 bases, and 5 bases separated the two germline ends. The sequenced part of the CDR3 DNA is TGTGCCAGCAGTGACAAAGCAAACTCC. Its translation is CASSDKANS. The full CDR3 protein reads CASSDKANSDYTF.

This clone came up a few times. Genes and germline come from the mouse. The CDR3 goes on 4 residues after the read ends, and that part is filled in from the germline J gene. This chain joins TRBV5 and TRBJ1-2; D is perhaps TRBD1 (5 bases). CDR1 is LGHNA and CDR2 is YNLKQL in the germline V gene (reference sequence). The CDR3 has 14 amino acids. V was shortened by 2 bases and J by 0 bases, with 7 bases between the two germline ends. CDR3 bases read: TGTGCCAGCAGCCAACGGACATCAAACTCC. This gives the protein CASSQRTSNS. In full, the CDR3 reads CASSQRTSNSDYTF.

This clone was counted only a few times. Mouse gene names and germline throughout. Read sequence stops 4 residues before the CDR3 end, and the germline J gene provides the missing end. Distinct nucleotide sequences in the sample also encode this CDR3. The chain has TRBV1 and TRBJ2-5; TRBD2 matches at 8 bases. There are 15 residues in the CDR3. Germline loops: CDR1 NSQYPW, CDR2 LRSPGD (reference sequence). The part of the CDR3 DNA that was read is TGCACCTGCAGTGCAGATCCGGGGGGGCGCGAC. It translates to CTCSADPGGRD. The full CDR3 sequence reads CTCSADPGGRDTQYF.

About this clone itself: Gene names are mouse gene names. The CDR3 is cut off 4 residues early in the read; its end comes from the germline J gene. The chain uses TRBV13-1 and TRBJ2-5, with D perhaps matching TRBD1 (5 bases). The CDR3 runs to 15 residues. The V gene lost 1 base and the J gene lost 0 bases, with 9 bases spanning the gap. The germline CDR1 and CDR2 sequences are NSHNY and SYGAGN. CDR3 residues: CASSDPDSNQDTQYF. The sequenced part of the CDR3 DNA is TGTGCCAGCAGTGATCCCGACAGTAACCAAGAC.

This clone turned up a few times. Any gene name here is a mouse gene name. Read data end 4 residues before the CDR3 end; the end is taken from the germline J gene. The chain joins TRBV13-1 to TRBJ2-7; 11 positions match TRBD2. CDR3 length equals 14 residues. Germline-derived CDR1 and CDR2 are NSHNY and SYGAGN. The CDR3 here is CASSEGLGAYEQYF. Incomplete CDR3 DNA: TGTGCCAGCAGTGAGGGACTGGGGGCTTAT.

This clone has a handful of counts. Mouse names are used for the genes. The CDR3 extends 4 residues past the end of the read, so its final part is completed from the germline J gene. The chain has TRBV31 and TRBJ2-7; TRBD2 aligns across 8 bases. Germline CDR1 GKSSPN, CDR2 SITVG. The junction had 6 bases not matched to a gene; V was cut back by 3 bases and J by 2 bases. The CDR3 extends over 14 amino acids. CDR3 residues: CAWSQRTGPYEQYF. The CDR3 DNA, read in part, is TGTGCCTGGAGCCAACGGACTGGGCCCTAT.

This clone was counted between two and nine times. Here the gene names and germline are mouse. CDR3 DNA, as far as it was read: TGTGCCAGCAGCCAAGATTGGCTGGGGAGTGCAGAA. Protein product: CASSQDWLGSAE. The CDR3 as a whole reads CASSQDWLGSAETLYF. The chain has TRBV5 and TRBJ2-3, with D possibly TRBD2 on 6 matching bases. Sequencing ends 4 residues short of the CDR3 end; the germline J gene provides the rest. V was clipped by 0 bases and J by 0 bases, with 10 bases between them. The CDR3 is made up of 16 amino acids. Germline assignment: CDR1 LGHNA and CDR2 YNLKQL (reference sequence).

Concerning this clone itself: Gene names are the mouse ones. The read finishes 4 residues shy of the CDR3 end, and the germline J gene is used to complete it. The sample has other DNA sequences that encode this CDR3 too. The chain uses TRBV19 and TRBJ2-5, with 8 bases matching TRBD1. Germline loops: CDR1 FNHDT, CDR2 SITEND (reference sequence). V shed 2 bases, J shed 3 bases, and the junction held 2 bases outside the gene matches. This CDR3 has 14 residues. Partial CDR3 DNA: TGTGCCAGCAGTATCACAGGGGGTCAAGAC. This gives the protein CASSITGGQD. The whole CDR3 reads CASSITGGQDTQYF.

In regard to this clone: Gene names denote mouse genes. This CDR3 is CASSGTGRNSPLYF. The covered CDR3 bases are TGTGCCAGCAGTGGGACAGGGCGAAATTCGCCC. The gene calls are TRBV13-1 and TRBJ1-6; 8 bases match TRBD1. The read is 3 residues too short to cover the CDR3 end, so that end is filled in from the germline J gene. TRBJ1-6 is given ORF status, its function remaining uncertain. With V trimmed by 3 bases and J by 7 bases, 3 bases remained unmatched. CDR1 is NSHNY, CDR2 SYGAGN, per germline. This CDR3 has 14 residues.

About this clone itself: The genes and germline here are from mouse. The CDR3 is cut off 4 residues early in the read; its end comes from the germline J gene. The J gene is TRBJ2-2, the V gene TRBV14, with 10 bases identical to TRBD1. The germline gives CDR1 SGHDT, CDR2 FRDEAV. V gave up 5 bases and J gave up 5 bases; unmatched junction bases: 3. The CDR3 runs 14 residues. Partial CDR3 DNA: TGTGCCAGCAGCTTGGGACAGGGGACCGGG. The encoded protein is CASSLGQGTG. The whole CDR3 sequence reads CASSLGQGTGQLYF.

This clone was detected ten times or more. Mouse gene names apply. CDR3 in amino acids: CARQGAGAETLYF. The part of the CDR3 DNA that was read is TGTGCCAGACAGGGGGCCGGAGCAGAA. The chain recombines TRBV13-1 with TRBJ2-3; 9 positions agree with TRBD1. Coverage ceases 4 residues before the CDR3 finishes, and the germline J gene fills in the end. The CDR3 runs 13 residues. Germline values: CDR1 NSHNY, CDR2 SYGAGN. Germline trimming cut 8 bases from V and 3 bases from J; bases unmatched to any gene: 4.

In its sample, this clone was seen a few times. Each gene name is a mouse one. The CDR3: CTCSRTVEVFF. The sequenced CDR3 bases are TGCACCTGCAGCCGGACAGTA. This sequence joins TRBV1 and TRBJ1-1; D may be TRBD1 (6 bases). The observed sequence ends 4 residues before the CDR3 terminus, with the missing tail filled in from the germline J gene. This CDR3 spans 11 amino acids. Germline V gene lookup returns CDR1 NSQYPW and CDR2 LRSPGD (reference sequence).

Note on this clone: Any gene name here is a mouse gene name. The read is 4 residues too short to cover the CDR3 end, so that end is filled in from the germline J gene. The chain combines TRBV19 with TRBJ1-1, with 8 positions matching TRBD1. Germline CDR1 is FNHDT and CDR2 is SITEND (reference sequence). V was pared by 4 bases and J by 0 bases, with 2 bases of the junction left unmatched. This CDR3 has 14 amino acids. The CDR3 sequence: CASSYRGTNTEVFF. The CDR3 bases that were read are TGTGCCAGCAGTTACAGGGGGACAAACACA.

In regard to this clone: Germline and genes: mouse. The CDR3 extends 4 residues past the end of the read, so its final part is completed from the germline J gene. The gene calls are TRBV19 and TRBJ1-2; 7 bases match TRBD1. The CDR3 is 14 amino acids. Germline loops: CDR1 FNHDT, CDR2 SITEND (reference sequence). Trimming took 4 bases from V and 0 from J; bases not matched to a gene: 3. The CDR3 bases that were read are TGTGCCAGCAGTGCACAGGGGTCAAACTCC. Translation: CASSAQGSNS. The whole CDR3 sequence reads CASSAQGSNSDYTF. Variable domain in full (rest from reference TRBV19 and TRBJ1-2): GGIITQTPKFLIGQEGQKLTLKCQQNFNHDTMYWYRQDSGKGLRLIYYSITENDLQKGDLSEGYDASREKKSSFSLTVTSAQKNEMAVFLCASSAQGSNSDYTFGSGTRLLVI.

For this clone: Each gene name is a mouse one. The read halts 4 residues ahead of the CDR3 end, with the missing end drawn from the germline J gene. The V and J genes are TRBV13-1 and TRBJ2-1, with 8 bases identical to TRBD2. V trimming: 3 bases; J trimming: 1 base; junction bases outside the gene matches: 3. There are 15 residues in the CDR3. The germline gives CDR1 NSHNY, CDR2 SYGAGN. The CDR3 spells CASSGGGANYAEQFF. The part of the CDR3 DNA that was read is TGTGCCAGCAGTGGGGGGGGCGCCAACTATGCT.

Notes on this clone: Gene names refer to mouse genes. The CDR3 is cut off 4 residues early in the read; its end comes from the germline J gene. V gene TRBV13-3 combines with J gene TRBJ1-2; no clear D. The V gene's germline CDR1 is NNHDY and CDR2 SYVADS. CDR3 length: 13 amino acids. Trimming removed 1 base at V and 0 bases at J, with 4 bases between. Partial CDR3 DNA: TGTGCCAGCAGTGATCATCCAAACTCC. Amino acid sequence: CASSDHPNS. The CDR3 in its entirety is CASSDHPNSDYTF.

About this clone: Gene labels here are mouse ones. The read stops 4 residues short of the end of the CDR3; the missing end is completed from the germline J gene. This sequence joins TRBV13-1 and TRBJ2-3, with 7 nucleotides matching TRBD2. Per germline, CDR1 NSHNY and CDR2 SYGAGN. The CDR3 totals 15 residues. Trimming took 3 bases from V and 3 from J; bases not matched to a gene: 7. CDR3 residues: CASSGVPGLAETLYF. CDR3 DNA, as far as it was read: TGTGCCAGCAGTGGCGTTCCGGGACTGGCAGAA.

This clone was detected only a few times. Gene names are the mouse ones. The read halts 4 residues ahead of the CDR3 end, with the missing end drawn from the germline J gene. The chain combines TRBV13-1 with TRBJ2-4; D is ambiguous. Trimming took 2 bases from V and 1 from J, leaving 5 bases between them. The length of the CDR3 is 13 residues. CDR1 and CDR2 (germline): NSHNY, SYGAGN. The CDR3 bases that were read are TGTGCCAGCAGTGAAGCAGGTCAAAAC. It specifies CASSEAGQN. The entire CDR3 sequence reads CASSEAGQNTLYF.

This clone was observed at least ten times. Mouse gene names apply. In the same sample, other DNA sequences code for this CDR3. The CDR3 bases that were read are TGTGCCAGCAGTATAGACAGATAT. This encodes CASSIDRY. From start to end, the CDR3 is CASSIDRYEQYF. The gene calls are TRBV19 and TRBJ2-7; D is ambiguous. The CDR3 is cut off 4 residues early in the read; its end comes from the germline J gene. Looked up from germline, CDR1 is FNHDT and CDR2 is SITEND (reference sequence). The CDR3 consists of 12 residues.

With regard to this clone: Any gene name here is a mouse gene name. The CDR3 is cut off 4 residues early in the read; its end comes from the germline J gene. This specimen includes other DNA sequences encoding the same CDR3. J is TRBJ2-1 and V is TRBV13-1, with a tentative D call TRBD1 (6 bases). The germline gives CDR1 NSHNY, CDR2 SYGAGN. The CDR3 extends over 14 amino acids. Deletions cut 2 bases from V and 5 bases from J, with 11 bases between. The sequenced part of the CDR3 DNA is TGTGCCAGCAGTGAGCAGGGGCGGGATGCT. Amino acid sequence: CASSEQGRDA. The CDR3, in full, reads CASSEQGRDAEQFF.

Comments on this clone: Each gene name is a mouse one. The read ends 4 residues before the CDR3 terminus; that terminus is restored from the germline J gene. The rearrangement joins TRBV14 to TRBJ2-1; 9 bases agree with TRBD2. CDR1 and CDR2 from the germline V gene are SGHDT and FRDEAV. The CDR3 contains 15 residues. The J segment lost 4 bases and the V segment lost 1 base, leaving 3 bases of the junction unmatched. CDR3 in amino acids: CASSFTGLGYAEQFF. The sequenced part of the CDR3 DNA is TGTGCCAGCAGTTTCACCGGACTGGGGTATGCT.

Regarding this clone: Gene names and germline refer to mouse. The CDR3 end falls 4 residues outside the read, so it is completed with the germline J gene. Other DNA sequences in this sample translate to the same CDR3. This rearrangement joins TRBV5 to TRBJ2-3, with a weak D call TRBD1 (5 bases). V was pared by 4 bases and J by 1 base, with 9 bases between. The CDR3 totals 14 residues. Germline V lookup: CDR1 LGHNA, CDR2 YNLKQL (reference sequence). The CDR3 is CASSPQGGAETLYF. The sequenced part of the CDR3 DNA is TGTGCCAGCAGCCCCCAGGGTGGTGCAGAA.

In the case of this clone: The gene names here belong to mouse. With the read ending 4 residues before the CDR3 end, the germline J gene is used to fill in that end. The chain couples TRBV19 to TRBJ2-1; tentative D call: TRBD1 (6 bases). There are 13 residues in the CDR3. Trimming left V 3 bases short and J 5 bases short, with 9 bases between. Germline V CDR1 and CDR2: FNHDT, SITEND (reference sequence). CDR3 DNA (partial): TGTGCCAGCAGTAGGGGGACAAATGCT. It specifies CASSRGTNA. The entire CDR3 sequence reads CASSRGTNAEQFF.

Regarding this clone: Gene and germline names: mouse. Read coverage stops 4 residues before the CDR3 terminus; the germline J gene supplies the remainder. The sample carries other DNA sequences with the same CDR3. The chain combines TRBV13-2 with TRBJ2-1; D might be TRBD1 (5 bases). V was pared by 0 bases and J by 4 bases, with 8 bases between. This CDR3 has 14 residues. Germline CDR1 NNHNN, CDR2 SYGAGS (reference sequence). The sequenced part of the CDR3 DNA is TGTGCCAGCGGTGATGCTGGACAATATGCT. It translates to CASGDAGQYA. The CDR3, in full, reads CASGDAGQYAEQFF.

This clone turned up a few times. The genes are named according to mouse. Read coverage stops 4 residues before the CDR3 terminus; the germline J gene supplies the remainder. The V call is TRBV13-1, the J call TRBJ1-2; TRBD1 might be the D (6 bases). Germline V CDR1 and CDR2: NSHNY, SYGAGN. The CDR3 has 14 residues. This CDR3 is CASSDSGGALDYTF. CDR3 DNA, as far as it was read: TGTGCCAGCAGTGATTCTGGGGGGGCGCTC.

Concerning this clone itself: Each gene name is a mouse one. From the germline J gene comes the end of the CDR3, since the read stops 4 residues before it. The V call is TRBV13-1, the J call TRBJ1-2, with 7 nucleotides matching TRBD1. The CDR3 sequence is 17 residues long. Germline V CDR1 and CDR2: NSHNY, SYGAGN. Trimming at V came to 1 base and at J to 0 bases, leaving 9 bases not matched to a gene. The sequenced CDR3 bases are TGTGCCAGCAGTGATAGGGACAGAAAAAATGCAAACTCC. It is translated as CASSDRDRKNANS. The full CDR3 is CASSDRDRKNANSDYTF.